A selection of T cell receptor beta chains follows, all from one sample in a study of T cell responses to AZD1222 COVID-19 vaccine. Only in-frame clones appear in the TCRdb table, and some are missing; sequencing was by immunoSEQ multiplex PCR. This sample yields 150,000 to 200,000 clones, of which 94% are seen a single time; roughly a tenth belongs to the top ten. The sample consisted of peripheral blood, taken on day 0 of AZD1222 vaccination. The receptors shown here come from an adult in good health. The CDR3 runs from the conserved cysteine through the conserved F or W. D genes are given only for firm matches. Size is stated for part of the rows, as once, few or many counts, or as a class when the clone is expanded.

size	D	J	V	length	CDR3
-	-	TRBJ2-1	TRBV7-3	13	CASSLDRINEQFF
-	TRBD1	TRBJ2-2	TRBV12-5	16	CASGLGQGANTGELFF
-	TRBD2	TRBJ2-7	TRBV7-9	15	CASSLLAGNSYEQYF
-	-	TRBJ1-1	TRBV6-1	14	CASSEPGLNTEAFF
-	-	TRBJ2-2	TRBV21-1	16	CASSKREGRYTGELFF
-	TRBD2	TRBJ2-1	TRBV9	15	CASSVLAGEEGEQFF
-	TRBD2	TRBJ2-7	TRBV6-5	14	CASSYRGRSYEQYF
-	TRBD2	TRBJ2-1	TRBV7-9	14	CAGGGTSLYNEQFF
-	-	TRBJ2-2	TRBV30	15	CAWSRVLANTGELFF
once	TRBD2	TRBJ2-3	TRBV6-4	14	CASSETSGSDTQYF
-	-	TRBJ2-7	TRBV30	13	CAWSGETLYEQYF
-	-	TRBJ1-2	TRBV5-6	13	CASSSGLPSGYTF
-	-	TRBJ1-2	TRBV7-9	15	CASSLDTGSNYGYTF
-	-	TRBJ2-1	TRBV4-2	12	CASSQDNKGQFF
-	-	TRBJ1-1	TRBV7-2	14	CASSPRVGGTEAFF
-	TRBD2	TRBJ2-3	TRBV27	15	CASSLGSGSPDTQYF
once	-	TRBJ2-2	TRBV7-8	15	CASAVRARGTGELFF
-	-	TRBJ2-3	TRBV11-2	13	CASSSYFTDTQYF
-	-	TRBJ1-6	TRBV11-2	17	CASSPGHRSSYNSPLHF
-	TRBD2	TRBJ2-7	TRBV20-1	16	CSASSELARTDYEQYF
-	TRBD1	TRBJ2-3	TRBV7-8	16	CASRGPGTGRTDTQYF
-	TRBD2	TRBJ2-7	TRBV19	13	CASSPRDYYEQYF
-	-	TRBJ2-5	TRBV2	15	CASSESIGIQETQYF